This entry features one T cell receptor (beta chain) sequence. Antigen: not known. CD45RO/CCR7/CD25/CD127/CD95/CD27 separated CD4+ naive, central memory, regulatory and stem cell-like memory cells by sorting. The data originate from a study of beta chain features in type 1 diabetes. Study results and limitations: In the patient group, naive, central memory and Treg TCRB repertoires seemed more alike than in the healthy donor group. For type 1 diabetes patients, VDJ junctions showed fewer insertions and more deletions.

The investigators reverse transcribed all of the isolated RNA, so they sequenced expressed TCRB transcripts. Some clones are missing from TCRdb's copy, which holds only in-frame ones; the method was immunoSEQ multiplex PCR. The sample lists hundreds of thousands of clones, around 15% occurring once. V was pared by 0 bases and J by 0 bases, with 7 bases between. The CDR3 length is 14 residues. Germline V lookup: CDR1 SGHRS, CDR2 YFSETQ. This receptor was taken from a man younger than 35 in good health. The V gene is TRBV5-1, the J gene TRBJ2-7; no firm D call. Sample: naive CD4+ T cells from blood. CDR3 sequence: CASSLVTASYEQYF. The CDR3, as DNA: TGCGCCAGCAGCTTGGTGACGGCCTCCTACGAGCAGTACTTC.